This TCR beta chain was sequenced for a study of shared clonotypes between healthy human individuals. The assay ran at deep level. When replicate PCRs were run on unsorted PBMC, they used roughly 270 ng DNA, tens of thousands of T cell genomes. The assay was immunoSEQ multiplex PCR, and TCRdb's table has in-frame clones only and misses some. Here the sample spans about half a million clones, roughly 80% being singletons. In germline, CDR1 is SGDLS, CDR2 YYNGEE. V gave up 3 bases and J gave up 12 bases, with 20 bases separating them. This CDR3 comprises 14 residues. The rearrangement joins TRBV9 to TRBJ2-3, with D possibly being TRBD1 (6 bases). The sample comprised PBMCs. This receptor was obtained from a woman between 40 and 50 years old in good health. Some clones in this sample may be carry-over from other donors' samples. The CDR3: CASSEGDLGLSQYF. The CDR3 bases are TGTGCCAGCAGCGAGGGGGACCTAGGTCTCTCACAGTATTTT. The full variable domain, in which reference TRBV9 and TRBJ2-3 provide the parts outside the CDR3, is DSGVTQTPKHLITATGQRVTLRCSPRSGDLSVYWYQQSLDQGLQFLIQYYNGEERAKGNILERFSAQQFPDLHSELNLSSLELGDSALYFCASSEGDLGLSQYFGPGTRLTVL.